A selection of T cell receptor beta chains follows, all from one sample in a study of a mutant IDH1 vaccine in newly diagnosed glioma. Method: immunoSEQ multiplex PCR; TCRdb's copy keeps in-frame clones and lacks some. The sample contains about 38,000 clones, roughly three quarters of which appear only once. This material consisted of PBMCs, taken from a glioma patient treated with radiotherapy, temozolomide or both. The receptors originated from a man aged 35-49 years with glioma. Some clones in this sample may be carry-over from other donors' samples. Both conserved end residues are part of each CDR3. Fields, in order: D gene, J gene, clone size, V gene, CDR3 DNA, CDR3 protein. A D gene is named only where the DNA matches it firmly. The size field is filled for only some rows; it gives once, few, many or a size class.

>TRBD1|TRBJ1-1|few|TRBV6-6
TGTGCCAGCAATGAGGGGGCTTTAGGCACTGAAGCTTTCTTT
CASNEGALGTEAFF
>-|TRBJ2-2|-|TRBV9
TGTGCCAGCAGCGTCCCTTACACCCTCGCGAACACCGGGGAGCTGTTTTTT
CASSVPYTLANTGELFF
>TRBD1|TRBJ2-5|-|TRBV27
TGTGCCAGCAGTTCGCTACCAGGGGGCAGAGAGACCCAGTACTTC
CASSSLPGGRETQYF
>-|TRBJ2-7|-|TRBV19
TGTGCCACCCGGGACACGGGGACCTACGAGCAGTACTTC
CATRDTGTYEQYF
>-|TRBJ1-6|-|TRBV6-5
TGTGCCAGCAGTTACAACTCAGGGGCCTATAATTCACCCCTCCACTTT
CASSYNSGAYNSPLHF
>-|TRBJ2-7|-|TRBV9
TGTGCCAGCTCCCCTCCTAAAGCGGCGGCGGGGCCCTCGGAGCAGTACTTC
CASSPPKAAAGPSEQYF
>TRBD1|TRBJ2-3|-|TRBV29-1
TGCAGCGTTGATTCCGGGACAGGGGGCATGTCAGATACGCAGTATTTT
CSVDSGTGGMSDTQYF
>TRBD1|TRBJ2-7|-|TRBV6-5
TGTGCCAGCAGTTACTCAACAACAGGGGACGAGCAGTACTTC
CASSYSTTGDEQYF
>-|TRBJ1-3|-|TRBV9
TGTGCCAGCAGCGTAGCTAGTGGGGGAGGAAACACCATATATTTT
CASSVASGGGNTIYF
>-|TRBJ1-1|-|TRBV7-6
TGTGCCAGCAGCCCCCGCAACCGGGCGGGCACTGAAGCTTTCTTT
CASSPRNRAGTEAFF
>-|TRBJ1-2|-|TRBV4-2
TGTGCCAGCAGCCAAGAGCCTGGGAACTATGGCTACACCTTC
CASSQEPGNYGYTF
>TRBD1|TRBJ1-1|once|TRBV7-9
TGTGCCAGCAGCACAACCGGGACAGGGGCCACTGAAGCTTTCTTT
CASSTTGTGATEAFF
>-|TRBJ2-7|-|TRBV2
TGTGCCAGCAGAGGACACTACGAGCAGTACTTC
CASRGHYEQYF
>-|TRBJ2-1|-|TRBV2
TGTGCCACCCTAGCGAGCTCCTACAATGAGCAGTTCTTC
CATLASSYNEQFF
>-|TRBJ2-2|few|TRBV5-4
TGTGCCAGCAGCTCCGGGGGTGGGACCGGGGAGCTGTTTTTT
CASSSGGGTGELFF
>-|TRBJ1-1|once|TRBV14
TGTGCCAGCAGCCAAGTTGGGGCGGGAGGGAGGACTGAAGCTTTCTTT
CASSQVGAGGRTEAFF
>TRBD1|TRBJ2-1|-|TRBV9
TGTGCCAGCAGCTTAAGCGCCAGGGGGAATGAGCAGTTCTTC
CASSLSARGNEQFF
>TRBD2|TRBJ2-3|-|TRBV7-2
TGTGCCAGCAGCTTTCAGAGCGGGGGGGCCATTTCGGATACGCAGTATTTT
CASSFQSGGAISDTQYF
>TRBD1|TRBJ1-3|-|TRBV9
TGTGCCAGCAGCCCAGGGGGGGACGGCGGCTCTGGAAACACCATATATTTT
CASSPGGDGGSGNTIYF
>-|TRBJ1-4|-|TRBV4-1
TGCGCCAGCAGCCAAGTAGGAGCAACACTAAAGCATGAAAAACTGTTTTTT
CASSQVGATLKHEKLFF
>-|TRBJ1-5|-|TRBV18
TGTGCCAGCTCCAAAGGCCAGGGGACTCAGCCCCAGCATTTT
CASSKGQGTQPQHF
>TRBD2|TRBJ2-3|-|TRBV5-5
TGTGCCAGCAGCTTGTACGCGGGGGGGCTGGTAGATACGCAGTATTTT
CASSLYAGGLVDTQYF
>-|TRBJ1-2|once|TRBV6-6
TGTGCCAGCAGTTACGTTCGGGAGCCTAACTATGGCTACACCTTC
CASSYVREPNYGYTF
>TRBD1|TRBJ2-3|-|TRBV30
TGTGCCCTAATCCCCGGGACAGGGGGCACAGATACGCAGTATTTT
CALIPGTGGTDTQYF
>-|TRBJ1-2|once|TRBV19
TGTGCCAGTAGTATCAACGCGGCGGACTATGGCTACACCTTC
CASSINAADYGYTF
>TRBD2|TRBJ2-2|-|TRBV5-1
TGCGCCAGCAGCGACGGGGGGGAGAACACCGGGGAGCTGTTTTTT
CASSDGGENTGELFF
>TRBD1|TRBJ1-2|-|TRBV28
TGTGCCAGCAGAACGCCCGGACAGGGGAAAGGCTACACCTTC
CASRTPGQGKGYTF
>-|TRBJ1-6|-|TRBV6-1
TGTGCCAGCAGTGCCGGGGAGGGCGGTTCACCCCTCCACTTT
CASSAGEGGSPLHF
>-|TRBJ2-3|-|TRBV6-4
TGTGCCAGCAGTGAAATTCGGGGGAGCACAGATACGCAGTATTTT
CASSEIRGSTDTQYF
>-|TRBJ2-1|-|TRBV5-1
TGCGCCAGCAGCACCGATCAGCTAGGCGGCAATGAGCAGTTCTTC
CASSTDQLGGNEQFF
>TRBD2|TRBJ2-3|-|TRBV7-9
TGTGCCAGCAGCTTCCTCAGCGGGGGTTCGTTGGCAGATACGCAGTATTTT
CASSFLSGGSLADTQYF
>TRBD1|TRBJ2-2|-|TRBV19
TGTGCCAGTAGTATTAACAGGGGGACCGGGGAGCTGTTTTTT
CASSINRGTGELFF
>-|TRBJ1-6|-|TRBV9
TGTGCCAGCAGCTCCGGGGTCTCCGCCTATAATTCACCCCTCCACTTT
CASSSGVSAYNSPLHF
>-|TRBJ1-6|-|TRBV11-1
TGTGCCAGCAGCCCCGGGTTGGGGTTATATAATTCACCCCTCCACTTT
CASSPGLGLYNSPLHF
>-|TRBJ2-6|-|TRBV9
TGTGCCAGCAGCGCAACAGGGTCGGGGGCCAACGTCCTGACTTTC
CASSATGSGANVLTF
>-|TRBJ2-7|-|TRBV27
TGTGCCAGCAGTTCCACCTCCTACGAGCAGTACTTC
CASSSTSYEQYF